These 2 T cell receptor beta chains came from one sample sequenced in a study of T cell repertoires in cytomegalovirus infection. In TCRdb, the reads were re-called with MiXCR into one record per CDR3 protein. The data contain about 320,000 distinct CDR3 sequences, more than 8% of them seen just once; the ten biggest clones take up 4.3%. Sequencing was done on a sample of PBMCs. The receptor source for this set is a human donor in good health (CMV status not recorded). Some clones in this sample may be carry-over from other donors' samples.

This clonotype appeared many times. This chain uses TRBV7-4 with TRBJ1-5; D ambiguous. CDR3 length: 17 residues. V lost 7 bases and J lost 0, with 19 bases in between. The germline gives CDR1 SGHVT, CDR2 SQSDAQ. DNA for the CDR3: TGTGCCAGCAACTATCAAGGGAGTATATATAGCAATCAGCCCCAGCATTTT. This codes for CASNYQGSIYSNQPQHF.

The chain is built from TRBV5-4 and TRBJ2-4; D ambiguous. Per germline, CDR1 SGHNT and CDR2 YYREEE (reference sequence). The CDR3 covers 15 residues. V was trimmed by 5 bases and J by 0 bases, leaving 12 bases between them. In DNA form, the CDR3 reads TGTGCCAGCAGACCAGACGGGCTAGCCAAAAACATTCAGTACTTC. Translated: CASRPDGLAKNIQYF.